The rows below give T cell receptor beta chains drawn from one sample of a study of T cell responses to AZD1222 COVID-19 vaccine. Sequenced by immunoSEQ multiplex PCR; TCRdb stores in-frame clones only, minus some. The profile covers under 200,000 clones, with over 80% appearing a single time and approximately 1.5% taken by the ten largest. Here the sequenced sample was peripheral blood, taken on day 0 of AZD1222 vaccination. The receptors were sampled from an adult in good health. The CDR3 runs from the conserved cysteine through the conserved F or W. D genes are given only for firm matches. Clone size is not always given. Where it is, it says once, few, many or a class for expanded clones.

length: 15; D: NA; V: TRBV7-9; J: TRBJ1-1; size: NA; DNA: TGTGCCAGCAGCTTATCCGGGACACAGAACACTGAAGCTTTCTTT; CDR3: CASSLSGTQNTEAFF
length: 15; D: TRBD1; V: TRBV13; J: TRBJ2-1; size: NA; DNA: TGTGCCAGCAGCAAACAGGGGGCGGGTGCAAATGAGCAGTTCTTC; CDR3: CASSKQGAGANEQFF
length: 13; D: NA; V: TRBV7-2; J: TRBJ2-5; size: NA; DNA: TGTGCCAGCAGCTTAGCCTGGGGAGAGACCCAGTACTTC; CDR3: CASSLAWGETQYF
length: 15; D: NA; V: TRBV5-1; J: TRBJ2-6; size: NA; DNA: TGCGCCAGCAGCTTGGTCACATCGGGGGCCAACGTCCTGACTTTC; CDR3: CASSLVTSGANVLTF
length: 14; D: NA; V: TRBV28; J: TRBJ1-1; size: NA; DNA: TGTGCCAGCAGTGCTATAACCCAGAACACTGAAGCTTTCTTT; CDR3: CASSAITQNTEAFF
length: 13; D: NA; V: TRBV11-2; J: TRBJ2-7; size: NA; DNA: TGTGCCAGCAGCTTGCGAGAGCCCTACGAGCAGTACTTC; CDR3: CASSLREPYEQYF
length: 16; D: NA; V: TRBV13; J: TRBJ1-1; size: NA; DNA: TGTGCCAGCAGCTTCCCGCAGGGGACCATGAACACTGAAGCTTTCTTT; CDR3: CASSFPQGTMNTEAFF
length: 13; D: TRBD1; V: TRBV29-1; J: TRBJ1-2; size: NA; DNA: TGCAGCGTTTCAGGGGGCGTGGACTATGGCTACACCTTC; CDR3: CSVSGGVDYGYTF
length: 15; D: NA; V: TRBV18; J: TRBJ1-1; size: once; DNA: TGTGCCAGCTCACCACCGGCGGGATCTAACACTGAAGCTTTCTTT; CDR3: CASSPPAGSNTEAFF
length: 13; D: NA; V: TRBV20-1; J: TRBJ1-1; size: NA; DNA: TGCAGTGCTAGTACGCAGCCGAACACTGAAGCTTTCTTT; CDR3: CSASTQPNTEAFF
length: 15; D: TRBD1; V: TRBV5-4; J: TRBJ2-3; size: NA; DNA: TGTGCCAGCAGCCTGGACAGGGGTAGCACAGATACGCAGTATTTT; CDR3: CASSLDRGSTDTQYF
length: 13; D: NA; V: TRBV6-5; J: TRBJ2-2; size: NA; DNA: TGTGCCAGCAGTTACGGGCCGGCGAGGGAGCTGTTTTTT; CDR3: CASSYGPARELFF